The 14 T cell receptor beta chains given below trace back to one sample, sequenced in a study of T cell responses to AZD1222 COVID-19 vaccine. Assay: immunoSEQ multiplex PCR; the TCRdb copy retains only in-frame clones and omits some. In the table there are about 110,000 clones, approximately 90% of which are singletons. Sequenced material: peripheral blood, taken on day 0 of AZD1222 vaccination. The receptors were sampled from an adult in good health.

The chain joins TRBV3-1 (or the pseudogene TRBV3-2) to TRBJ1-2; D not resolved. The CDR3 is 15 amino acids. Looked up from germline, CDR1 is LGHDT and CDR2 is YNNKEL (reference sequence). The V and J ends lost 3 bases and 1 base respectively, with 12 bases between them. CDR3 in DNA: TGTGCCAGCAGCCAGGGTAGAGGGCGTAACTATGGCTACACCTTC. Amino acids: CASSQGRGRNYGYTF.

Only one count was recorded for this clone. This CDR3 is CASSLGAGGGTIKPQHF. The CDR3 region has the DNA TGTGCCAGCAGCTTAGGTGCAGGGGGCGGAACCATCAAGCCCCAGCATTTT. J is TRBJ1-5 and V is TRBV7-6, with TRBD1 identical over 8 bases. The ends lost 1 base at V and 8 bases at J; junction bases unmatched: 13. The CDR3 sequence is 17 residues long. Germline CDR1 SGHVS, CDR2 FNYEAQ.

The chain has TRBV6-2 or TRBV6-3 and TRBJ2-3; a possible D gene is TRBD1 (5 bases). CDR3 length: 11 residues. Trimming cost V 4 bases and J 9 bases, with 8 bases left between them. Germline CDR1 and CDR2: MNHEY and SVGEGT. The CDR3 here is CASSSTVTQYF. The DNA of the CDR3 is TGTGCCAGCAGTTCGACAGTCACGCAGTATTTT.

The V gene is TRBV5-1, the J gene TRBJ1-1; no clear D. CDR3 length: 14 amino acids. Trimming left V 0 bases short and J 3 bases short, with 9 bases between. Germline CDR1 SGHRS, CDR2 YFSETQ. The CDR3 nucleotides are TGCGCCAGCAGCTTGGAGGTCCGGTACACTGAAGCTTTCTTT. Amino acids: CASSLEVRYTEAFF.

This clone was seen a single time. The V call is TRBV5-1, the J call TRBJ2-2; no reliable D call. Germline assignment: CDR1 SGHRS and CDR2 YFSETQ. The CDR3 has 13 amino acids. Trimming took off 4 bases at V and 4 bases at J, with 8 bases between the two ends. Written as DNA, the CDR3 is TGCGCCAGCAGCCTTACAATCACCGGGGAGCTGTTTTTT. Amino acid sequence: CASSLTITGELFF.

This chain connects TRBV7-9 to TRBJ1-6, with D possibly matching TRBD1 (6 bases). Germline V lookup: CDR1 SEHNR, CDR2 FQNEAQ (reference sequence). The CDR3 runs to 14 residues. V was trimmed by 4 bases and J by 5 bases, leaving 9 bases between them. The CDR3 region is CASSSSGDNSPLHF. For the CDR3, the DNA is TGTGCCAGCAGCTCCTCAGGGGATAATTCACCCCTCCACTTT. Full variable domain (remainder filled in from reference TRBV7-9 and TRBJ1-6): DTGVSQNPRHKITKRGQNVTFRCDPISEHNRLYWYRQTLGQGPEFLTYFQNEAQLEKSRLLSDRFSAERPKGSFSTLEIQRTEQGDSAMYLCASSSSGDNSPLHFGNGTRLTVT.

The chain recombines TRBV30 with TRBJ2-6, with 11 bases matching TRBD1. Germline V CDR1 and CDR2: GTSNPN, SVGIG (reference sequence). CDR3 length: 21 amino acids. The V segment lost 1 base and the J segment 2 bases; nucleotides outside the gene matches: 16. The CDR3 DNA sequence: TGTGCCTGGAGTGCACTTCGGACAGGGGGCTCCCCTACGGCTGGGGCCAACGTCCTGACTTTC. Protein sequence: CAWSALRTGGSPTAGANVLTF. Filled out from reference TRBV30 and TRBJ2-6, the complete variable domain reads SQTIHQWPATLVQPVGSPLSLECTVEGTSNPNLYWYRQAAGRGLQLLFYSVGIGQISSEVPQNLSASRPQDRQFILSSKKLLLSDSGFYLCAWSALRTGGSPTAGANVLTFGAGSRLTVL.

The chain joins TRBV19 to TRBJ1-6; D gene ambiguous. The V gene lost 10 bases and the J gene lost 0 bases, with 22 bases spanning the gap. Germline V CDR1 and CDR2: LNHDA, SQIVND (reference sequence). The CDR3 sequence is 18 residues long. The DNA for the CDR3 is TGTGCCACCTCCAAGTCACCCATGACCGGCTCCTATAATTCACCCCTCCACTTT. Protein product: CATSKSPMTGSYNSPLHF.

J is TRBJ1-2 and V is TRBV14; D is uncertain. V lost 4 bases to trimming and J lost 0 bases, with 6 bases between them. CDR1 is SGHDN and CDR2 is FVKESK in the germline V gene. This CDR3 comprises 13 residues. The CDR3 coding sequence is TGTGCCAGCAGCCCTCAACCTAACTATGGCTACACCTTC. It specifies CASSPQPNYGYTF.

The genes are TRBV20-1 and TRBJ2-5; D possibly corresponds to TRBD1 (6 bases). V was shortened by 3 bases and J by 5 bases, with 22 bases between the two germline ends. This CDR3 is 16 amino acids long. Germline V gene sequence: CDR1 DFQATT, CDR2 SNEGSKA (reference sequence). DNA of the CDR3: TGCAGTGCTAGTTCCGTGACAGGAGGTCCAGGCGAGACCCAGTACTTC. Translating gives CSASSVTGGPGETQYF.

The chain joins TRBV7-2 to TRBJ2-2; D possibly corresponds to TRBD2 (5 bases). Germline V CDR1 and CDR2: SGHTA, FQGNSA. The CDR3 has 15 amino acids. V lost 6 bases and J 4 bases, leaving 15 bases between the germline ends. CDR3 in amino acids: CASRVVGRSTGELFF. The CDR3 coding sequence is TGTGCCAGCAGGGTGGTTGGGAGAAGCACCGGGGAGCTGTTTTTT.

V gene TRBV3-1 (or the pseudogene TRBV3-2) combines with J gene TRBJ1-6, with D uncertain. V gave up 4 bases and J gave up 5 bases, with 9 bases separating them. Germline V gene sequence: CDR1 LGHDT, CDR2 YNNKEL (reference sequence). The length of the CDR3 is 14 residues. The CDR3 region has the DNA TGTGCCAGCAGCCTTTGGGTTAATAATTCACCCCTCCACTTT. Translation gives CASSLWVNNSPLHF.

V gene TRBV28 combines with J gene TRBJ1-1, with TRBD1 as a possible D gene (5 bases). The CDR3 loop spans 13 amino acids. Trimming shortened V by 5 bases and J by 3 bases, and 10 bases separated the two germline ends. CDR1 MDHEN and CDR2 SYDVKM come from the germline V gene. The CDR3 loop reads CASSAPGDTEAFF. The CDR3 coding sequence is TGTGCCAGCAGTGCCCCGGGGGACACTGAAGCTTTCTTT.

The chain combines TRBV6-5 with TRBJ1-2, with D perhaps TRBD1 (5 bases). The CDR3 runs 12 residues. Germline lookup yields CDR1 MNHEY and CDR2 SVGAGI. V shed 7 bases and J shed 8 bases, with 14 bases lying between them. CDR3 in amino acids: CASTDSGRGYTF. As DNA, the CDR3 is TGTGCCAGCACTGACTCAGGGAGAGGCTACACCTTC.